This T cell receptor (beta chain) was sequenced for a study of T cell responses to AZD1222 COVID-19 vaccine. Assay: immunoSEQ multiplex PCR; the TCRdb copy retains only in-frame clones and omits some. Of about 190,000 clones in the sample, around 87% were seen once. Study results and caveats: Most donors were white British, females outnumbered males, and clonal diversity was possibly underestimated. As reported, nearly half of all spike-specific TCRs target variant regions that are unmutated.

CDR1 is MNHEY, CDR2 SVGAGI, per germline. This CDR3 contains 13 residues. Trimming removed 5 bases from V and 4 bases from J, with 9 bases in between. As concerns this clone: The antigen is unknown.

The chain combines TRBV6-5 with TRBJ2-1, with D uncertain. The sequences come from peripheral blood, collected on day 0 of MenACWY control vaccination. This TCR came from an adult in good health. The CDR3 loop is CASSLQAYNEQFF. The CDR3 DNA reads TGTGCCAGCAGTCTTCAGGCTTACAATGAGCAGTTCTTC.